This T cell receptor beta chain comes out of a study of blood T cell repertoires in COVID-19. Study summary: Whether acute or convalescent, the COVID-19 samples came from the United States, Italy and Spain. PBMCs, B-cell-depleted T cells, or T cells provided the cDNA or gDNA that made up the material.

CDR3 length: 13 residues. Per germline, CDR1 MRHNA and CDR2 SNTAGT. With 4 bases removed from V and 1 base from J, the gap between germline ends came to 6 bases. Original processing notes: Reference gene primer amplification yielded estimated nucleated cell counts. TCRdb's table, derived via immunoSEQ multiplex PCR, lists solely in-frame clones and lacks some. The V and J calls and clone size come from that table; D and trimming were worked out from the DNA. The table shows roughly 110,000 clones, with 70% to 85% occurring only once. Sequenced input: peripheral blood. This clonotype was sampled from a woman aged 60-75 years with acute or convalescent COVID-19. J is TRBJ2-3 and V is TRBV6-4, with D tentatively TRBD1 (5 bases). This chain's CDR3 is CASSVGGTDTQYF. DNA of the CDR3: TGTGCCAGCAGTGTAGGGGGCACAGATACGCAGTATTTT.